These T cell receptor beta chains were read from a single sample in a study of blood T cell repertoires in COVID-19. The protocol was immunoSEQ multiplex PCR, while the TCRdb copy is restricted to in-frame clones and leaves out a portion. In the table there are 200,000 to 300,000 clones, more than 70% of which are singletons. Sequenced input: peripheral blood. The receptors stem from a woman of 80 years or more with COVID-19, enrolled during active disease. Each CDR3 is given with its conserved first and last residue. The D gene is left open where the match is weak. Clone size is given for some rows only: seen once, a few or many times, or a class if the clone is expanded.

j_gene: TRBJ2-2; abundance: NA; v_gene: TRBV24-1; d_gene: TRBD1; CDR3nt: TGTGCCACCAGTGATCCACTCGGACAGGCGCGGACCGGGGAGCTGTTTTTT; CDR3aa: CATSDPLGQARTGELFF
j_gene: TRBJ1-1; abundance: NA; v_gene: TRBV5-1; d_gene: NA; CDR3nt: TGCGCCAGCAGCTTGGGGGCAGGGGCTGAAGCTTTCTTT; CDR3aa: CASSLGAGAEAFF
j_gene: TRBJ1-1; abundance: NA; v_gene: TRBV7-3; d_gene: TRBD1; CDR3nt: TGTGCCAGCAGCTTTTTAGGGGGCGCGTTGACTGAAGCTTTCTTT; CDR3aa: CASSFLGGALTEAFF
j_gene: TRBJ2-1; abundance: once; v_gene: TRBV21-1; d_gene: NA; CDR3nt: TGTGCCAGCGGATCAAGGCCATCTACCTCAGGGTACAATGAGCAGTTCTTC; CDR3aa: CASGSRPSTSGYNEQFF
j_gene: TRBJ1-3; abundance: NA; v_gene: TRBV18; d_gene: TRBD1; CDR3nt: TGTGCCAGCTCAATGGGACAGCGAACATCTGGAAACACCATATATTTT; CDR3aa: CASSMGQRTSGNTIYF
j_gene: TRBJ1-1; abundance: NA; v_gene: TRBV7-9; d_gene: TRBD1; CDR3nt: TGTGCCAGCAGCTTAGCGGAAAACAGGGGGGCTTTCTTT; CDR3aa: CASSLAENRGAFF
j_gene: TRBJ2-3; abundance: NA; v_gene: TRBV6-5; d_gene: NA; CDR3nt: TGTGCCAGCAGGTCCCCAGGGTCAAATACGCAGTATTTT; CDR3aa: CASRSPGSNTQYF
j_gene: TRBJ1-1; abundance: once; v_gene: TRBV5-1; d_gene: TRBD1; CDR3nt: TGCGCCAGCTCCCCCCAGGGGGGGAACACTGAAGCTTTCTTT; CDR3aa: CASSPQGGNTEAFF
j_gene: TRBJ1-6; abundance: NA; v_gene: TRBV7-2; d_gene: NA; CDR3nt: TGTGCCAGCAGCTTAGGTCTATCGAGGAATTCACCCCTCCACTTT; CDR3aa: CASSLGLSRNSPLHF
j_gene: TRBJ1-4; abundance: NA; v_gene: TRBV5-1; d_gene: TRBD1; CDR3nt: TGCGCCAGCAGCTTGGGAGGCGGGACAGGGCATGAAAAATTGTTTTTT; CDR3aa: CASSLGGGTGHEKLFF
j_gene: TRBJ1-1; abundance: NA; v_gene: TRBV24-1; d_gene: TRBD1; CDR3nt: TGTGCCACCAGTGATTTTACAGGGGGGACGCGAGGCGCTTTCTTT; CDR3aa: CATSDFTGGTRGAFF
j_gene: TRBJ1-1; abundance: NA; v_gene: TRBV3-1/TRBV3-2; d_gene: NA; CDR3nt: TGTGCCAGCAGAGACTTGGCCCTGAACACTGAAGCTTTCTTT; CDR3aa: CASRDLALNTEAFF
j_gene: TRBJ2-7; abundance: NA; v_gene: TRBV7-2; d_gene: TRBD1; CDR3nt: TGTGCCAGCAGCGCGCAGACAGGGGCGGCCTACGAGCAGTACTTC; CDR3aa: CASSAQTGAAYEQYF
j_gene: TRBJ1-6; abundance: NA; v_gene: TRBV6-1; d_gene: NA; CDR3nt: TGTGCCAGCAGTGAATTAACGTCGCGGTCACCCCTCCACTTT; CDR3aa: CASSELTSRSPLHF
j_gene: TRBJ2-7; abundance: NA; v_gene: TRBV21-1; d_gene: NA; CDR3nt: TGTGCCAGCAGCAAAGCGGACTCACGGGGTTCACCCGAGCAGTACTTC; CDR3aa: CASSKADSRGSPEQYF
j_gene: TRBJ1-5; abundance: NA; v_gene: TRBV25-1; d_gene: NA; CDR3nt: TGTGCCAGCAGTGCCAGGGAGGGTCAGCCCCAGCATTTT; CDR3aa: CASSAREGQPQHF
j_gene: TRBJ1-3; abundance: NA; v_gene: TRBV5-6; d_gene: NA; CDR3nt: TGTGCCAGCAGCTTCGGGAACACCATATATTTT; CDR3aa: CASSFGNTIYF
j_gene: TRBJ2-2; abundance: NA; v_gene: TRBV5-6; d_gene: NA; CDR3nt: TGTGCCAGCAGCTTGGGAACGGGGACCGGGGAGCTGTTTTTT; CDR3aa: CASSLGTGTGELFF
j_gene: TRBJ1-2; abundance: NA; v_gene: TRBV19; d_gene: NA; CDR3nt: TGTGCCAGTAGTATGCGGGGGATTGGGGACTATGGCTACACCTTC; CDR3aa: CASSMRGIGDYGYTF
j_gene: TRBJ1-6; abundance: few; v_gene: TRBV10-1; d_gene: NA; CDR3nt: TGCGCCAGCAGGGAACAGGGAGATTCACCCCTCCACTTT; CDR3aa: CASREQGDSPLHF
j_gene: TRBJ1-5; abundance: NA; v_gene: TRBV6-6; d_gene: NA; CDR3nt: TGTGCCAGCAGTTACTCCGAGAGCAATCAGCCCCAGCATTTT; CDR3aa: CASSYSESNQPQHF
j_gene: TRBJ1-6; abundance: NA; v_gene: TRBV6-4; d_gene: TRBD1; CDR3nt: TGTGCCAGCAGCCGGACAGGGTTAGGCGATTCACCCCTCCACTTT; CDR3aa: CASSRTGLGDSPLHF